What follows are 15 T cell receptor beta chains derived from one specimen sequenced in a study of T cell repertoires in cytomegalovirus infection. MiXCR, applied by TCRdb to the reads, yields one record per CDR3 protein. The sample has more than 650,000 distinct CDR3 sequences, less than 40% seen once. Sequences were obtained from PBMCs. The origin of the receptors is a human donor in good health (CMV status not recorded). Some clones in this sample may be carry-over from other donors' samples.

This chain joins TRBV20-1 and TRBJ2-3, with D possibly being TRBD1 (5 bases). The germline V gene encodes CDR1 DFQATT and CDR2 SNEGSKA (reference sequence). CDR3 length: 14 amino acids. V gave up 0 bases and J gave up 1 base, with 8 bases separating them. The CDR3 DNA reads TGCAGTGCTAGAGACAGGGTAGGCACAGATACGCAGTATTTT. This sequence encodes CSARDRVGTDTQYF.

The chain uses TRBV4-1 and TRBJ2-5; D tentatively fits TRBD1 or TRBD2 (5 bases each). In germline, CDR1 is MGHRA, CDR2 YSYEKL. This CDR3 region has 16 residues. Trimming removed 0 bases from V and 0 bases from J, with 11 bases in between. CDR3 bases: TGCGCCAGCAGCCAAGATCTGGGACCGTACCAAGAGACCCAGTACTTC. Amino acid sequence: CASSQDLGPYQETQYF.

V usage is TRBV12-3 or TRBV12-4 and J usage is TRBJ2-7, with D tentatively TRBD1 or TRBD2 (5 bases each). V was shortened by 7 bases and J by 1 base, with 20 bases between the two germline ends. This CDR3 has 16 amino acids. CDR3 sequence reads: CASKPGPLEGSYEQYF. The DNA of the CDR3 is TGTGCCAGCAAACCGGGACCCCTCGAAGGTTCCTACGAGCAGTACTTC.

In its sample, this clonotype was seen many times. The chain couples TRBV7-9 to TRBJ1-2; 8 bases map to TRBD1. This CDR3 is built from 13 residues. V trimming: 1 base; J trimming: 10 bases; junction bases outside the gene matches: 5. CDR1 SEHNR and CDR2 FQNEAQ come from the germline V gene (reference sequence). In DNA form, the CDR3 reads TGTGCCAGCAGCTTAGTAGGACAGGGTGTCTACACCTTC. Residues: CASSLVGQGVYTF.

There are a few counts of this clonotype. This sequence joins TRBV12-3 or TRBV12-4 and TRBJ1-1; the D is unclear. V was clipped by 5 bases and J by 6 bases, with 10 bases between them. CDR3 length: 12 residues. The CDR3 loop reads CASSIGISEAFF. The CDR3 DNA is TGTGCCAGCAGTATAGGGATCTCTGAAGCTTTCTTT.

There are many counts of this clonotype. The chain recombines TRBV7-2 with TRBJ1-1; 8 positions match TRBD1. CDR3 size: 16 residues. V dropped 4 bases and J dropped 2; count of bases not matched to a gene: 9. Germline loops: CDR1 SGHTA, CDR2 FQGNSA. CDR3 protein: CASSSRTGRGNTEAFF. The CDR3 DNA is TGTGCCAGCAGCTCCCGGACAGGGAGGGGTAACACTGAAGCTTTCTTT. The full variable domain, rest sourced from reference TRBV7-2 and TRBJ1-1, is GAGVSQSPSNKVTEKGKDVELRCDPISGHTALYWYRQSLGQGLEFLIYFQGNSAPDKSGLPSDRFSAERTGGSVSTLTIQRTQQEDSAVYLCASSSRTGRGNTEAFFGQGTRLTVV.

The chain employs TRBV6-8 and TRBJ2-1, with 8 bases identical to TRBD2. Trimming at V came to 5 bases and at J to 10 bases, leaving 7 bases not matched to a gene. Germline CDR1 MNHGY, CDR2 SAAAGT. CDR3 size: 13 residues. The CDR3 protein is CASSGSGTREQFF. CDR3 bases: TGTGCCAGCAGTGGGTCAGGGACTAGGGAGCAGTTCTTC.

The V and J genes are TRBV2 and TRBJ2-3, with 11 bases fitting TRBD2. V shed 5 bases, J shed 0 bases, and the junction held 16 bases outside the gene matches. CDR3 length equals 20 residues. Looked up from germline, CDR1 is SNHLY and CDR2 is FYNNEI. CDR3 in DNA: TGTGCCAGCAGTCTGAAGAGGTCTAGCGGGGGGTTTGCTAGCACAGATACGCAGTATTTT. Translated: CASSLKRSSGGFASTDTQYF.

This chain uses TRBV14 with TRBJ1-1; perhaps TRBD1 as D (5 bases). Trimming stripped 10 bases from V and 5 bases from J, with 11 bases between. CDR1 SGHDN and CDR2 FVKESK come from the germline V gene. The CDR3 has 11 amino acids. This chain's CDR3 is CATPRGTEAFF. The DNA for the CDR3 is TGTGCCACCCCCCGGGGGACTGAAGCTTTCTTT.

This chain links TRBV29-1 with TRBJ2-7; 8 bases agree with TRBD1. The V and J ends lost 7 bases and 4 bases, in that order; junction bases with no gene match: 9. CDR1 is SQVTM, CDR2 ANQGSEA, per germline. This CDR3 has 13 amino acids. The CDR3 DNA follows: TGCAGCGCCAATTCGGACAGGGCTTACGAGCAGTACTTC. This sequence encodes CSANSDRAYEQYF.

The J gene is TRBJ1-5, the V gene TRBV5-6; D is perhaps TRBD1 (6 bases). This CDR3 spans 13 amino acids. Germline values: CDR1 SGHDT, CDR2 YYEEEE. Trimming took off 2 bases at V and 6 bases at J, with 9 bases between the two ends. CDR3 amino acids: CASSLQGTQPQHF. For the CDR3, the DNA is TGTGCCAGCAGCTTACAGGGTACTCAGCCCCAGCATTTT. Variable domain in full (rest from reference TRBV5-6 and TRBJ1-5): DAGVTQSPTHLIKTRGQQVTLRCSPKSGHDTVSWYQQALGQGPQFIFQYYEEEERQRGNFPDRFSGHQFPNYSSELNVNALLLGDSALYLCASSLQGTQPQHFGDGTRLSIL.

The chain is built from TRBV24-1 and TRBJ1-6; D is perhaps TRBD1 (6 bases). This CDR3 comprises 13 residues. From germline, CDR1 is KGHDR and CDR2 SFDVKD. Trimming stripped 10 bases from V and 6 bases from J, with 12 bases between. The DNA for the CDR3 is TGTGCCACGCAGACAGGCTTTAATTCACCCCTCCACTTT. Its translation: CATQTGFNSPLHF.

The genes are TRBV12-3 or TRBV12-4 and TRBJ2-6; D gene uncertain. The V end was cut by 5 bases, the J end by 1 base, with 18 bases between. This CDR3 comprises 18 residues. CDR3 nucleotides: TGTGCCAGCAGTCTCCTTACAGTCCCGAGGTCTGGGGCCAACGTCCTGACTTTC. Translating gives CASSLLTVPRSGANVLTF.

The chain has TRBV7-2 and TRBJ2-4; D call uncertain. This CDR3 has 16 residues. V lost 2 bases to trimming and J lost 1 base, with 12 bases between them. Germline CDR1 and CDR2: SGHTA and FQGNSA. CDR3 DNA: TGTGCCAGCAGCTTAAACCGGGCTGGGGCCAAAAACATTCAGTACTTC. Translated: CASSLNRAGAKNIQYF.

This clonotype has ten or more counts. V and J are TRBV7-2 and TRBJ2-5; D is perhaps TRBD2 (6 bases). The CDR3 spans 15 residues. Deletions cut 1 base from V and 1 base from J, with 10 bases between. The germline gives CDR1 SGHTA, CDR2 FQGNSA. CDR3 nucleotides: TGTGCCAGCAGCTTAGTAGGGAGGTTCCAAGAGACCCAGTACTTC. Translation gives CASSLVGRFQETQYF.